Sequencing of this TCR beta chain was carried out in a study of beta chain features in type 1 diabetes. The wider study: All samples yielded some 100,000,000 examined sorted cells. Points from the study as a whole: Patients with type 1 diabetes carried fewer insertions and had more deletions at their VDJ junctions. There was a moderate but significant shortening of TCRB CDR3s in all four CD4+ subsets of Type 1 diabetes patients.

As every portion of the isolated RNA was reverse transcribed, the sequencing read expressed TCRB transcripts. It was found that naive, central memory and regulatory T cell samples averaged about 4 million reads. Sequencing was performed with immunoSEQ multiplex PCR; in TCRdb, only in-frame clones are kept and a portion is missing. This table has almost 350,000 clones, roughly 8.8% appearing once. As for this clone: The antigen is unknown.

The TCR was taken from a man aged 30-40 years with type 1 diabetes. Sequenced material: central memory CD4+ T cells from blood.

DNA for the CDR3: TGTGCCAGCAGTTCACCAGGGGGCGGTGGCACAGATACGCAGTATTTT. This codes for CASSSPGGGGTDTQYF. The chain couples TRBV28 to TRBJ2-3; 8 bases align to TRBD1. There are 16 residues in the CDR3. V shed 4 bases and J 1 base; nucleotides not matched to a gene: 7. Looked up from germline, CDR1 is MDHEN and CDR2 is SYDVKM.